These T cell receptor beta chains were read from a single sample in a study of T cells in Graves' hyperthyroidism and ophthalmopathy. TCRdb redid the calling of the multiplex PCR reads with MiXCR, one entry per CDR3 protein. The sample consists of 550,000 to 650,000 distinct CDR3 sequences, approximately 15% of them appearing once. Sequencing was carried out using blood. The source is a woman in her thirties with Graves' hyperthyroidism that later progressed to Graves' ophthalmopathy. CDR3s include the opening cysteine and the closing phenylalanine or tryptophan. The order of the fields is clone size, D gene, V gene, J gene, CDR3 protein, CDR3 DNA. D genes are given only for firm matches. Where a row states a size, it is once, few, many or the class of an expanded clone; other rows omit it.

size: many; D: -; V: TRBV6-1; J: TRBJ2-2; CDR3: CASMSDNTGELFF; DNA: TGTGCCAGCATGTCAGACAACACCGGGGAGCTGTTTTTT
size: many; D: -; V: TRBV27; J: TRBJ1-6; CDR3: CASSFANSPLHF; DNA: TGTGCCAGCAGTTTCGCTAATTCACCCCTCCACTTT
size: many; D: -; V: TRBV15; J: TRBJ2-2; CDR3: CATSRDRTATGELFF; DNA: TGTGCCACCAGCAGAGATCGCACTGCCACCGGGGAGCTGTTTTTT
size: -; D: TRBD1; V: TRBV12-5; J: TRBJ2-6; CDR3: CASGPLTGAGANVLTF; DNA: TGTGCTAGTGGTCCCCTAACAGGGGCTGGGGCCAACGTCCTGACTTTC
size: many; D: -; V: TRBV12-3/TRBV12-4; J: TRBJ2-7; CDR3: CASSPGRAQGEQYF; DNA: TGTGCCAGCAGTCCGGGGAGGGCCCAGGGGGAGCAGTACTTC
size: -; D: TRBD2; V: TRBV20-1; J: TRBJ2-1; CDR3: CSARGLAGNYNEQFF; DNA: TGCAGTGCTCGAGGACTAGCGGGAAACTACAATGAGCAGTTCTTC
size: few; D: -; V: TRBV19; J: TRBJ1-5; CDR3: CATERGGSNQPQHF; DNA: TGTGCCACCGAAAGAGGGGGGAGCAATCAGCCCCAGCATTTT
size: few; D: -; V: TRBV20-1; J: TRBJ2-5; CDR3: CSASKEEETQYF; DNA: TGCAGTGCTAGCAAGGAGGAAGAGACCCAGTACTTC
size: many; D: TRBD1; V: TRBV28; J: TRBJ2-1; CDR3: CATWRGTGDQPEQFF; DNA: TGTGCCACCTGGAGGGGGACAGGGGACCAACCTGAGCAGTTCTTC
size: many; D: TRBD1; V: TRBV27; J: TRBJ2-5; CDR3: CASRDRGYPYRNQETQYF; DNA: TGTGCCAGCAGAGACAGGGGCTATCCCTACAGAAACCAAGAGACCCAGTACTTC
size: many; D: TRBD1; V: TRBV5-1; J: TRBJ1-2; CDR3: CASSLEGQGVWNGYTF; DNA: TGCGCCAGCAGCTTGGAAGGACAGGGGGTGTGGAATGGCTACACCTTC
size: many; D: -; V: TRBV19; J: TRBJ1-1; CDR3: CASSIAGEAFF; DNA: TGTGCCAGTAGTATTGCCGGAGAAGCTTTCTTT
size: -; D: -; V: TRBV4-1; J: TRBJ2-1; CDR3: CASSRDRSTYNEQFF; DNA: TGCGCCAGCAGCCGCGACAGGTCTACCTACAATGAGCAGTTCTTC
size: many; D: TRBD1; V: TRBV9; J: TRBJ2-2; CDR3: CASSALGQGNGELFF; DNA: TGTGCCAGCAGCGCCCTGGGACAGGGGAACGGGGAGCTGTTTTTT
size: many; D: TRBD1; V: TRBV2; J: TRBJ1-5; CDR3: CASSGGSDRFNQPQHF; DNA: TGTGCCAGCAGCGGAGGTTCGGACAGGTTCAATCAGCCCCAGCATTTT
size: many; D: TRBD2; V: TRBV2; J: TRBJ2-5; CDR3: CASSGEGPGLAGRMTQYF; DNA: TGTGCCAGCAGTGGAGAGGGACCGGGACTAGCGGGCCGGATGACCCAGTACTTC
size: many; D: TRBD1; V: TRBV20-1; J: TRBJ1-1; CDR3: CSASQGGPEAFF; DNA: TGCAGTGCTAGTCAGGGGGGTCCTGAAGCTTTCTTT
size: many; D: TRBD2; V: TRBV10-3; J: TRBJ2-1; CDR3: CAISEGTSGSHEQFF; DNA: TGTGCCATCAGTGAGGGGACTAGCGGGAGCCATGAGCAGTTCTTC
size: many; D: -; V: TRBV12-3/TRBV12-4; J: TRBJ2-1; CDR3: CASSSYGVLLYNEQFF; DNA: TGTGCCAGCAGTTCGTATGGGGTCCTCTTATACAATGAGCAGTTCTTC
size: -; D: TRBD1; V: TRBV5-1; J: TRBJ1-1; CDR3: CASSLGDSAGNTEAFF; DNA: TGCGCCAGCAGCTTGGGGGACAGTGCGGGGAACACTGAAGCTTTCTTT
size: many; D: -; V: TRBV14; J: TRBJ1-4; CDR3: CASSQGRQGGEKLFF; DNA: TGTGCCAGCAGCCAAGGTCGGCAGGGAGGTGAAAAACTGTTTTTT
size: many; D: -; V: TRBV28; J: TRBJ2-2; CDR3: CASTHSGELFF; DNA: TGTGCCAGCACACATTCAGGGGAGCTGTTTTTT
size: -; D: -; V: TRBV3-1; J: TRBJ1-2; CDR3: CASSQTWQDYYGYTF; DNA: TGTGCCAGCAGCCAAACCTGGCAGGATTACTATGGCTACACCTTC